A single sample gave rise to the 26 T cell receptor beta chains below, sequenced in a study of Ad26.COV2.S vaccination and SARS-CoV-2 variants. The treatment here: 19 received Ad26.COV2.S at low or high dose, single or two shots; about 5 received placebo; per-sample allocation not given. Samples were taken on day 63 after the first vaccine or placebo injection. Profiling relied on immunoSEQ multiplex PCR, and the TCRdb table lists in-frame clones only, not all of them. Of hundreds of thousands of clones detected, roughly 84% appear once; the ten largest clones hold approximately 3.6%. Sample: peripheral blood, taken in a trial of Ad26.COV2.S vaccine versus placebo. These TCRs come from a person aged 18-60 years who received the Ad26.COV2.S COVID-19 vaccine or a placebo.

The J gene is TRBJ2-1, the V gene TRBV7-3, with D perhaps TRBD1 (6 bases). The CDR3 spans 14 residues. V shed 5 bases and J shed 5 bases, with 13 bases lying between them. Germline V lookup: CDR1 SGHTA, CDR2 FQGTGA. The CDR3 is CASSPNRADNEQFF. The CDR3 nucleotides read TGTGCCAGCAGCCCGAACAGGGCCGACAATGAGCAGTTCTTC. Full variable domain (rest looked up from reference TRBV7-3 and TRBJ2-1): GAGVSQTPSNKVTEKGKYVELRCDPISGHTALYWYRQSLGQGPEFLIYFQGTGAADDSGLPNDRFFAVRPEGSVSTLKIQRTERGDSAVYLCASSPNRADNEQFFGPGTRLTVL.

The chain recombines TRBV6-5 with TRBJ1-1; 7 bases match TRBD1. Germline CDR1 and CDR2: MNHEY and SVGAGI. The CDR3 loop spans 11 amino acids. V shed 8 bases and J 8 bases; nucleotides not matched to a gene: 5. CDR3 sequence (DNA): TGTGCCAGCGCAGGGGGGACCGAAGCTTTCTTT. The encoded protein is CASAGGTEAFF.

This chain joins TRBV6-5 and TRBJ1-5; TRBD1 matches 8 bases. Germline V gene data show CDR1 as MNHEY and CDR2 as SVGAGI. Trimming cost V 6 bases and J 6 bases; bases outside gene matches: 7. The CDR3 sequence is 14 residues long. DNA for the CDR3: TGTGCCAGCAGGGGACAGGCCGGCCCTCAGCCCCAGCATTTT. Translating gives CASRGQAGPQPQHF.

This chain uses TRBV7-6 with TRBJ2-3; 7 bases are a match to TRBD1. The CDR3 spans 16 residues. The germline gives CDR1 SGHVS, CDR2 FNYEAQ. V lost 5 bases and J lost 1; bases outside the gene matches: 9. The CDR3 region has the DNA TGTGCCAGCAGCCAAACGACAGGGAAGGGCACAGATACGCAGTATTTT. Translating it yields CASSQTTGKGTDTQYF.

The V gene is TRBV5-1, the J gene TRBJ2-1, with TRBD2 identical over 7 bases. The V and J ends lost 0 bases and 10 bases, in that order; junction bases with no gene match: 4. CDR1 is SGHRS and CDR2 is YFSETQ in the germline V gene. The CDR3 covers 13 residues. The CDR3: CASSLERGREQFF. The CDR3 DNA is TGCGCCAGCAGCTTGGAGCGGGGTCGGGAGCAGTTCTTC. The complete variable domain, with remaining parts taken from reference TRBV5-1 and TRBJ2-1, reads KAGVTQTPRYLIKTRGQQVTLSCSPISGHRSVSWYQQTPGQGLQFLFEYFSETQRNKGNFPGRFSGRQFSNSRSEMNVSTLELGDSALYLCASSLERGREQFFGPGTRLTVL.

Worth noting for this clone: This CDR3 is also generated by other DNA sequences in the sample. V gene TRBV7-3 combines with J gene TRBJ2-2; unclear D gene. Trimming shortened V by 5 bases and J by 4 bases, and 8 bases separated the two germline ends. The CDR3 sequence is 13 residues long. Germline V CDR1 and CDR2: SGHTA, FQGTGA. The CDR3, as DNA: TGTGCCAGCAGCCCAACCGGCACCGGGGAGCTGTTTTTT. The encoded protein is CASSPTGTGELFF. The variable domain in full, with the rest retrieved from reference TRBV7-3 and TRBJ2-2, is GAGVSQTPSNKVTEKGKYVELRCDPISGHTALYWYRQSLGQGPEFLIYFQGTGAADDSGLPNDRFFAVRPEGSVSTLKIQRTERGDSAVYLCASSPTGTGELFFGEGSRLTVL.

The V call is TRBV10-2, the J call TRBJ1-2; 7 bases are a match to TRBD1. The CDR3 contains 16 residues. In germline, CDR1 is WSHSY, CDR2 SAAADI. V dropped 2 bases and J dropped 8; count of bases not matched to a gene: 14. The CDR3 bases are TGCGCCAGCAGTGAGCCGACGAGACAGGGAGGATACGGCTACACCTTC. Amino acid sequence: CASSEPTRQGGYGYTF.

The chain uses TRBV19 and TRBJ1-1; D is ambiguous. The CDR3 has 13 amino acids. Germline CDR1 and CDR2: LNHDA and SQIVND (reference sequence). V lost 2 bases, J lost 4 bases, and 8 bases lay in between. CDR3 protein: CASSISPITEAFF. In DNA form, the CDR3 reads TGTGCCAGTAGTATAAGCCCAATCACTGAAGCTTTCTTT.

The J gene is TRBJ1-5, the V gene TRBV5-6, with no clear D. CDR1 is SGHDT, CDR2 YYEEEE, per germline. The germline V and J ends were trimmed by 2 bases and 5 bases, with 14 bases remaining between them. This CDR3 region has 15 residues. CDR3 coding DNA: TGTGCCAGCAGCTTAGAAGGGAGTGGGCATCAGCCCCAGCATTTT. Its protein is CASSLEGSGHQPQHF. Drawing the rest from reference TRBV5-6 and TRBJ1-5, the complete variable domain is DAGVTQSPTHLIKTRGQQVTLRCSPKSGHDTVSWYQQALGQGPQFIFQYYEEEERQRGNFPDRFSGHQFPNYSSELNVNALLLGDSALYLCASSLEGSGHQPQHFGDGTRLSIL.

Note on this clone: Different DNA sequences within this sample yield the same CDR3. CDR3 amino acids: CSASRGGYTF. In nucleotides, the CDR3 is TGCAGTGCTTCCCGGGGAGGCTACACCTTC. The chain couples TRBV20-1 to TRBJ1-2; no clear D. Germline CDR1 DFQATT, CDR2 SNEGSKA (reference sequence). V lost 5 bases to trimming and J lost 8 bases, with 9 bases between them. The CDR3 has 10 residues.

The CDR3 region has the DNA TGTGCCAGCAGTGACTCGAGACAGGGCAAGTCCTACAATGAGCAGTTCTTC. It translates to CASSDSRQGKSYNEQFF. The chain has TRBV6-4 and TRBJ2-1, with TRBD1 matching over 7 bases. The J segment lost 1 base and the V segment lost 0 bases, leaving 6 bases of the junction unmatched. The germline gives CDR1 MRHNA, CDR2 SNTAGT. The CDR3 totals 17 residues.

Comment on this clone: Other nucleotide sequences in the sample specify the same CDR3. This chain links TRBV27 with TRBJ2-7; D not certain. Germline V gives CDR1 MNHEY, CDR2 SMNVEV (reference sequence). V lost 3 bases and J lost 2, with 8 bases in between. The CDR3 length is 13 residues. CDR3 nucleotides: TGTGCCAGCAGTTTTGGACGAACCTACGAGCAGTACTTC. It encodes CASSFGRTYEQYF.

The chain employs TRBV5-1 and TRBJ1-6; tentatively, D is TRBD1 (6 bases). The CDR3 contains 13 residues. Germline V lookup: CDR1 SGHRS, CDR2 YFSETQ. Trimming pared 4 bases from V and 10 bases from J, leaving 12 bases between. The chain's CDR3 is CASSRTDTSPLHF. CDR3 nucleotides: TGCGCCAGCAGCAGGACAGACACATCACCCCTCCACTTT.

The chain recombines TRBV10-3 with TRBJ2-3; D possibly corresponds to TRBD1 (6 bases). Trimming stripped 7 bases from V and 0 bases from J, with 17 bases between. Germline assignment: CDR1 ENHRY and CDR2 SYGVKD. This CDR3 is built from 16 residues. The CDR3 DNA reads as TGTGCCATCACCGACGGACCGGGACATAGCACAGATACGCAGTATTTT. Translated, it gives CAITDGPGHSTDTQYF.

This clone was seen more than once but under ten times. This chain links TRBV4-1 with TRBJ2-7; D assignment may be TRBD1 or TRBD2 (5 bases each). The CDR3 contains 14 residues. Per germline, CDR1 MGHRA and CDR2 YSYEKL. Trimming removed 5 bases from V and 2 bases from J, with 13 bases in between. The CDR3 region is CASSYGTIAYEQYF. The CDR3 region has the DNA TGCGCCAGCAGCTACGGGACGATCGCCTACGAGCAGTACTTC.

The rearrangement joins TRBV30 to TRBJ1-3; D gene uncertain. Trimming pared 3 bases from V and 0 bases from J, leaving 9 bases between. The CDR3 is 14 amino acids. Germline V lookup: CDR1 GTSNPN, CDR2 SVGIG (reference sequence). The CDR3 spells CAWRTGNSGNTIYF. CDR3 DNA: TGTGCCTGGAGGACCGGGAACTCTGGAAACACCATATATTTT.

This chain connects TRBV2 to TRBJ2-7; possible D gene TRBD1, 6 bases. Germline V gene lookup returns CDR1 SNHLY and CDR2 FYNNEI. The V gene lost 6 bases and the J gene lost 3 bases, with 15 bases spanning the gap. The length of the CDR3 is 14 residues. In DNA, the CDR3 is TGTGCCAGCAGAGGACAGACGCAGTTCTACGAGCAGTACTTC. Its protein product is CASRGQTQFYEQYF.

The chain carries TRBV3-1 (or the pseudogene TRBV3-2) and TRBJ1-2; D ambiguous. This CDR3 is 13 amino acids long. Trimming removed 1 base from V and 4 bases from J, with 7 bases in between. Looked up from germline, CDR1 is LGHDT and CDR2 is YNNKEL (reference sequence). CDR3 in DNA: TGTGCCAGCAGCCAAGTTCAAGGCTATGGCTACACCTTC. Encoded protein: CASSQVQGYGYTF.

The rearrangement links TRBV24-1 to TRBJ1-5, with unresolved D. Per the germline V gene, CDR1 is KGHDR and CDR2 is SFDVKD. The CDR3 is 16 amino acids. The V end was cut by 9 bases, the J end by 0 bases, with 17 bases between. The chain's CDR3 is CATGTLGEYSNQPQHF. The DNA for the CDR3 is TGTGCCACCGGTACTCTTGGGGAATATAGCAATCAGCCCCAGCATTTT.

This clone was detected only once. The chain recombines TRBV27 with TRBJ2-7; 10 bases are shared with TRBD1. The CDR3 is 16 residues long. V lost 0 bases to trimming and J lost 3 bases; unmatched junction nucleotides: 5. Germline V gene data show CDR1 as MNHEY and CDR2 as SMNVEV (reference sequence). The CDR3 loop reads CASSLSGGQGLYEQYF. CDR3 DNA sequence: TGTGCCAGCAGTTTATCGGGGGGACAGGGGCTCTACGAGCAGTACTTC.

The chain combines TRBV11-3 with TRBJ2-7; perhaps D is TRBD1 or TRBD2 (6 bases each). This CDR3 comprises 13 residues. Germline CDR1 SGHNT, CDR2 YENEEA. The V end was cut by 5 bases, the J end by 3 bases, with 11 bases between. In nucleotides, the CDR3 is TGTGCCAGCAGCGGGGGGCAGGACTACGAGCAGTACTTC. It specifies CASSGGQDYEQYF.

The J gene is TRBJ2-1, the V gene TRBV11-2; a possible D gene is TRBD1 (6 bases). Trimming removed 1 base from V and 5 bases from J, with 9 bases in between. The germline gives CDR1 SGHAT, CDR2 FQNNGV. This CDR3 has 14 residues. The CDR3 DNA is TGTGCCAGCAGCTTAGGCGGACAGAACAATGAGCAGTTCTTC. Its protein product is CASSLGGQNNEQFF.

The chain links TRBV14 to TRBJ1-1, with no clear D. Germline V lookup: CDR1 SGHDN, CDR2 FVKESK. CDR3 size: 12 residues. V was trimmed by 4 bases and J by 8 bases, leaving 11 bases between them. CDR3 bases: TGTGCCAGCAGCCGGGATGACAACGAAGCTTTCTTT. Its protein is CASSRDDNEAFF.

V and J are TRBV29-1 and TRBJ2-1; 9 bases map to TRBD2. V trimming: 7 bases; J trimming: 7 bases; junction bases outside the gene matches: 11. Germline V gene sequence: CDR1 SQVTM, CDR2 ANQGSEA. The CDR3 is 14 residues long. The CDR3 DNA is TGCAGCGCTGATGCGGGGGGGCCGGGGAATGAGCAGTTCTTC. Its protein is CSADAGGPGNEQFF.

This clone was seen only a few times. The chain is built from TRBV18 and TRBJ2-7; D is ambiguous. V lost 1 base, J lost 0 bases, and 10 bases lay in between. The CDR3 is 15 amino acids. The germline V gene has CDR1 KGHSH and CDR2 LQKENI. Here the CDR3 reads CASSPLPANSYEQYF. The CDR3 DNA follows: TGTGCCAGCTCACCACTTCCTGCGAACTCCTACGAGCAGTACTTC.

The V and J genes are TRBV12-5 and TRBJ2-2, with 7 bases lining up with TRBD1. This CDR3 comprises 15 residues. After removal of 1 base from V and 4 bases from J, the junction contained 3 bases not matched to a gene. Germline V gives CDR1 LGHNT, CDR2 FRNRAP. The CDR3 sequence is CASGLEGASTGELFF. The CDR3 region has the DNA TGTGCTAGTGGTTTGGAGGGGGCCAGCACCGGGGAGCTGTTTTTT.